The sequence of this T cell receptor (beta chain) was determined in a study of STAT5B mutations in CD4+ large granular lymphocyte leukemia. Study results and caveats: Without putative leukemic clones, patient CD4-sorted repertoires remained more clonal than healthy CD4+ repertoires. Top patient clones used TRBV06 genes more often: 8/27 versus 2/35 in controls.

Sequencing was performed with immunoSEQ multiplex PCR; in TCRdb, only in-frame clones are kept and a portion is missing. The table records just over 40,000 clones, approximately 80% of them present only once. Germline V gene sequence: CDR1 KGHSH, CDR2 LQKENI. V was trimmed by 5 bases and J by 4 bases, leaving 11 bases between them. The CDR3 has 13 amino acids. On this clone itself: Its specificity is unknown.

This sequence joins TRBV18 and TRBJ1-2, with D perhaps matching TRBD1 (6 bases). Sequenced: CD4+ T cells from blood buffy coats. The sequence was obtained from a human donor in good health. CDR3 residues: CASSVGQTYGYTF. As DNA, the CDR3 is TGTGCCAGCTCAGTCGGACAGACCTATGGCTACACCTTC.